This T cell receptor beta chain was identified during a study of sequential checkpoint blockade in melanoma. Looking at the study overall: After both sequences, patients received maintenance nivolumab.

Treatment denoted: randomized to nivolumab then ipilimumab (arm A) or the reverse (arm B). None of the patients previously received DNA-damaging chemotherapy. PBMC sorting kept live CD3+CD8+ cells without CD19 or CD56. Profiled with immunoSEQ multiplex PCR; TCRdb holds only in-frame clones, not every one. The sample holds tens of thousands of clones, under 85% seen once. The material was CD8+ T cells sorted from blood (inferred from file names), obtained from a patient given nivolumab and ipilimumab in sequence. The source of this sequence is a human donor with melanoma.

The CDR3 coding sequence is TGTGCCAGCAGCCGGACTAGCGACACAGATACGCAGTATTTT. Amino acids: CASSRTSDTDTQYF. The chain couples TRBV6-6 to TRBJ2-3, with 9 positions matching TRBD2. Germline V lookup: CDR1 MNHNY, CDR2 SVGAGI (reference sequence). J was trimmed by 2 bases and V by 6 bases; bases with no gene match: 3. CDR3 length equals 14 residues.